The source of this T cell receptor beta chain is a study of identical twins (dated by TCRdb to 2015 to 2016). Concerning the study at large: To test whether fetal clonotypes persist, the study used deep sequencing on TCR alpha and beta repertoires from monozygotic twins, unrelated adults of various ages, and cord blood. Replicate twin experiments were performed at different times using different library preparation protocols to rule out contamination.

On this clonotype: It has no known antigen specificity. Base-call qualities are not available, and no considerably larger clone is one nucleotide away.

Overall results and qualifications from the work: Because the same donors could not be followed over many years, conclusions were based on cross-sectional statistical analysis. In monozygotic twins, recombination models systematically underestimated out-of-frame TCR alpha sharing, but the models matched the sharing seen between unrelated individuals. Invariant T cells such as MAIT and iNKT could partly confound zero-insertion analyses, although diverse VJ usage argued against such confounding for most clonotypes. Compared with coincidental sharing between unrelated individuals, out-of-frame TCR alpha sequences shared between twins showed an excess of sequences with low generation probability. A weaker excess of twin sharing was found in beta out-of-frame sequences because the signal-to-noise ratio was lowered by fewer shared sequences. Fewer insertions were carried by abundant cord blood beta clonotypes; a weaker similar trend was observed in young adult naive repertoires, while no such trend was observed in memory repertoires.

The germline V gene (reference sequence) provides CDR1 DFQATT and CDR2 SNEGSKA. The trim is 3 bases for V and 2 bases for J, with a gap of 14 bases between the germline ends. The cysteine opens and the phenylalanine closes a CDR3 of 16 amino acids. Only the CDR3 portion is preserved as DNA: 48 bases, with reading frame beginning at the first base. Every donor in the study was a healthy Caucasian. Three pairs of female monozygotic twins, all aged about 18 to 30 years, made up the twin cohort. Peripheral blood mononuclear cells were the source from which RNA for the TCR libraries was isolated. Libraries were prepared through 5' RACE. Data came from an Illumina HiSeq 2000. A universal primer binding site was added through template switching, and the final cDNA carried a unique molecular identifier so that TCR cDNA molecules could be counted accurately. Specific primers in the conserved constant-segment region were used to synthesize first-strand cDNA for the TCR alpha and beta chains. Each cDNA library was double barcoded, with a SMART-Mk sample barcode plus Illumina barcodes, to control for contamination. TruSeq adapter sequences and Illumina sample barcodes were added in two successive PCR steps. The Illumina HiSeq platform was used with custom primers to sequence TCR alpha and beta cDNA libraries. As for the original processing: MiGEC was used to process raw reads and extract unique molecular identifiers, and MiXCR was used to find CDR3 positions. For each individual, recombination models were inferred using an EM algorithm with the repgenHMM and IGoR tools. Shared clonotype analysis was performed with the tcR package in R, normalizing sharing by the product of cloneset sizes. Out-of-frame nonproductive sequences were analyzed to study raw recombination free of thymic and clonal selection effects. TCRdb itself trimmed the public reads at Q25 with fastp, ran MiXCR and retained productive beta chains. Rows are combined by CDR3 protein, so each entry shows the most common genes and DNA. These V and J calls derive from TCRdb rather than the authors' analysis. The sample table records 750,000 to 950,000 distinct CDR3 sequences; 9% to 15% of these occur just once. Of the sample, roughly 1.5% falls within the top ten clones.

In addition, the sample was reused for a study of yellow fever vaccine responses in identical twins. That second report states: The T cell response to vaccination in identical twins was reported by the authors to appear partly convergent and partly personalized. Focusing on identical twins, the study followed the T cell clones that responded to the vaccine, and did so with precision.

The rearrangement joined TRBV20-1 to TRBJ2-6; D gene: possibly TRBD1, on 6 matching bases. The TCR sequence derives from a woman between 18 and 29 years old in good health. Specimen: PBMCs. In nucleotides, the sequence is TGCAGTGCTAGCGGGACATGGGCTCCTGGGGCCAACGTCCTGACTTTC. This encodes CSASGTWAPGANVLTF.